What follows is one T cell receptor (beta chain) and its context. This sample is part of a study of spatial heterogeneity in lung cancer. TCRdb re-derived calls from the 5' RACE reads in MiXCR, one entry per CDR3 protein. The data hold tens of thousands of distinct CDR3 sequences, with around 10% observed a single time. Germline lookup yields CDR1 SGHTA and CDR2 FQGNSA. This CDR3 has 12 residues. V lost 3 bases and J 10 bases, leaving 12 bases between the germline ends. The time point: sample taken at primary tumor resection. Extraction of whole RNA from tumor, nontumor lung or frozen PBMC preceded unsorted sequencing.

The receptor's source is a male donor with early-stage non-small cell lung cancer. Sequencing used PBMCs, obtained at surgery. V is TRBV7-2 and J is TRBJ1-1; possible D gene TRBD1, 5 bases. The CDR3 region has the DNA TGTGCCAGCAGCTTGCCAGGGAGAGTAGCTTTCTTT. It translates to CASSLPGRVAFF.